This TCR beta chain derives from a study of blood T cell repertoires in COVID-19. Germline V gene lookup returns CDR1 KGHSY and CDR2 FQNENV. CDR3 length: 15 residues. V lost 3 bases, J lost 5 bases, and 16 bases lay in between. Produced via immunoSEQ multiplex PCR; TCRdb's table is partial and in-frame only. Of about 300,000 clones in the sample, 90% were seen once. This receptor was identified in a woman between 18 and 29 years old with acute COVID-19. This sequence joins TRBV16 and TRBJ2-5; perhaps TRBD1 as D (5 bases). Source material: PBMCs or T cells enriched from blood (not recorded which). The CDR3 region has the DNA TGTGCCAGCAGCCAGGACACAACCCGATTGGAGACCCAGTACTTC. Translated: CASSQDTTRLETQYF.